What follows is one TCR beta chain and its context. The target antigen is unknown. This specimen comes from a study of cytotoxic CD8 clonotypes in ibrutinib-treated CLL. Study summary: Partial responders approximately 24, complete 2; some twelve progressed and some 14 stayed in remission by median around 6 years. Study-wide results and caveats: Samples from sustained-remission and progressing patients were taken at different times. The study found baseline clonality above age-matched healthy donors, tracking circulating CD8+ T-cell counts. Treatment saw public clonotypes, which were uncommon, either contract or stay stable.

The germline V and J ends were trimmed by 4 bases and 1 base, with 9 bases remaining between them. This CDR3 spans 14 amino acids. Looked up from germline, CDR1 is LNHDA and CDR2 is SQIVND (reference sequence). TCRdb's copy holds only in-frame clones and misses some; the assay was immunoSEQ multiplex PCR. The repertoire holds about 140,000 clones, with about 70% as singletons. The V and J genes are TRBV19 and TRBJ2-3; D not certain. The input for sequencing was PBMCs, taken after 24 months of ibrutinib treatment. The TCR comes from a human donor with chronic lymphocytic leukemia. This CDR3 is CASSNPLGTDTQYF. DNA for the CDR3: TGTGCCAGTAGTAACCCCCTAGGCACAGATACGCAGTATTTT. The whole variable domain, remainder taken from reference TRBV19 and TRBJ2-3, is DGGITQSPKYLFRKEGQNVTLSCEQNLNHDAMYWYRQDPGQGLRLIYYSQIVNDFQKGDIAEGYSVSREKKESFPLTVTSAQKNPTAFYLCASSNPLGTDTQYFGPGTRLTVL.